Presented here are 17 T cell receptor beta chains from one specimen sequenced in a study of T cell responses to AZD1222 COVID-19 vaccine. Sequencing used immunoSEQ multiplex PCR; TCRdb keeps in-frame clones, though not all of them. The sample holds approximately 180,000 clones, roughly 88% seen once. The material was peripheral blood, obtained on day 0 of AZD1222 vaccination. These receptors all come from an adult in good health.

This chain joins TRBV27 and TRBJ1-6; D not resolved. CDR1 MNHEY and CDR2 SMNVEV come from the germline V gene (reference sequence). Trimming cost V 3 bases and J 7 bases, with 7 bases left between them. The CDR3 is 13 residues long. CDR3 coding DNA: TGTGCCAGCAGTTTGGCGCAGAATTCACCCCTCCACTTT. Protein product: CASSLAQNSPLHF.

This clone was counted only a few times. The CDR3 nucleotides are TGTGCCAGCAGCTACCGGGACAGGCCCTCCTACGAGCAGTACTTC. Translation gives CASSYRDRPSYEQYF. The rearrangement joins TRBV6-5 to TRBJ2-7; 8 positions match TRBD1. CDR3 length: 15 amino acids. The junction had 7 bases not matched to a gene; V was cut back by 6 bases and J by 0 bases. CDR1 and CDR2 (germline): MNHEY, SVGAGI.

The chain uses TRBV5-4 and TRBJ1-2, with 9 bases identical to TRBD1. With 1 base clipped from V and 4 bases from J, the junction kept 5 bases outside the gene matches. The CDR3 runs to 15 residues. Germline CDR1 and CDR2: SGHNT and YYREEE (reference sequence). The CDR3 protein is CASSLWSTGGYGYTF. The CDR3 DNA follows: TGTGCCAGCAGCTTGTGGTCGACAGGGGGCTATGGCTACACCTTC.

CDR3 in amino acids: CASSEQGPDTQYF. The CDR3 DNA reads TGCGCCAGCAGTGAGCAGGGGCCAGATACGCAGTATTTT. V usage is TRBV10-1 and J usage is TRBJ2-3; D possibly corresponds to TRBD1 (6 bases). With 2 bases removed from V and 4 bases from J, the gap between germline ends came to 7 bases. CDR3 length: 13 amino acids. Per germline, CDR1 WNHNN and CDR2 SYGVQD (reference sequence).

The chain combines TRBV3-1 (or the pseudogene TRBV3-2) with TRBJ2-7; no definite D call. Germline assignment: CDR1 LGHDT and CDR2 YNNKEL (reference sequence). The V and J ends lost 4 bases and 2 bases respectively, with 12 bases between them. The CDR3 runs to 14 residues. The CDR3 protein is CASSLALQTYEQYF. As DNA, the CDR3 is TGTGCCAGCAGCCTTGCACTCCAAACCTACGAGCAGTACTTC.

The chain combines TRBV23-1 with TRBJ1-2, with D possibly TRBD1 on 5 matching bases. TRBV23-1 is an open reading frame whose function is uncertain. V lost 4 bases and J lost 5, with 17 bases in between. This CDR3 is 15 amino acids long. CDR3 nucleotide sequence: TGCGCCAGCAGTCCGCGGACGACAGATCCTTATGGCTACACCTTC. Translated: CASSPRTTDPYGYTF.

The chain uses TRBV6-6 and TRBJ1-4; D call uncertain. CDR3 length: 15 residues. The V end was cut by 2 bases, the J end by 5 bases, with 12 bases between. Germline V gives CDR1 MNHNY, CDR2 SVGAGI (reference sequence). CDR3 residues: CASSYRKMGNEKLFF. CDR3 coding DNA: TGTGCCAGCAGTTACCGGAAAATGGGAAATGAAAAACTGTTTTTT.

The rearrangement joins TRBV5-8 to TRBJ2-1; a possible D gene is TRBD1 (6 bases). Germline loops: CDR1 SGHTS, CDR2 YDEGEE. This CDR3 has 16 amino acids. Trimming shortened V by 2 bases and J by 3 bases, and 15 bases separated the two germline ends. The CDR3 sequence: CASSLKWWGHYNEQFF. The CDR3 DNA reads TGTGCCAGCAGCTTAAAGTGGTGGGGACACTACAATGAGCAGTTCTTC.

The chain carries TRBV11-3 and TRBJ2-3; 7 bases map to TRBD1. The V and J ends lost 1 base and 7 bases, in that order; junction bases with no gene match: 2. Looked up from germline, CDR1 is SGHNT and CDR2 is YENEEA. The CDR3 covers 13 residues. CDR3 loop: CASSLVQGNTQYF. The CDR3 nucleotides read TGTGCCAGCAGCTTAGTACAGGGGAATACGCAGTATTTT.

This clone was detected once. V usage is TRBV9 and J usage is TRBJ2-5; maybe TRBD2 (5 bases). Germline CDR1 and CDR2: SGDLS and YYNGEE. CDR3 length equals 15 residues. Between the trimmed V and J ends, which lost 0 bases and 2 bases, there was a span of 11 bases. The CDR3 sequence is CASSVASREQETQYF. In DNA form, the CDR3 reads TGTGCCAGCAGCGTAGCTTCCCGGGAACAAGAGACCCAGTACTTC.

Concerning this clone: Other DNA sequences in the sample encode the same CDR3. The CDR3 DNA reads as TGTGCCAGCAGCGGTGGGGGCTCCTACGAGCAGTACTTC. Translation: CASSGGGSYEQYF. This chain connects TRBV9 to TRBJ2-7, with D tentatively TRBD1 or TRBD2 (5 bases each). Germline CDR1 is SGDLS and CDR2 is YYNGEE. The CDR3 runs to 13 residues. The V end was cut by 3 bases, the J end by 0 bases, with 7 bases between.

This clone was detected once. The chain carries TRBV29-1 and TRBJ1-3, with 8 bases aligning to TRBD1. The CDR3 has 14 amino acids. Germline CDR1 and CDR2: SQVTM and ANQGSEA. After removal of 6 bases from V and 0 bases from J, the junction contained 4 bases not matched to a gene. CDR3 DNA: TGCAGCGTCGGGGACAGGAACTCTGGAAACACCATATATTTT. Protein sequence: CSVGDRNSGNTIYF.

The chain is built from TRBV3-1 (or the pseudogene TRBV3-2) and TRBJ2-3, with D uncertain. This CDR3 has 13 residues. Looked up from germline, CDR1 is LGHDT and CDR2 is YNNKEL (reference sequence). Between the trimmed V and J ends, which lost 0 bases and 8 bases, there was a span of 9 bases. CDR3 sequence: CASSQDFGGTQYF. CDR3 in DNA: TGTGCCAGCAGCCAAGATTTCGGCGGTACGCAGTATTTT.

The V gene is TRBV11-2, the J gene TRBJ2-4, with a possible D match to TRBD2 (6 bases). The length of the CDR3 is 14 residues. With 3 bases removed from V and 0 bases from J, the gap between germline ends came to 6 bases. CDR1 SGHAT and CDR2 FQNNGV come from the germline V gene. In nucleotides, the CDR3 is TGTGCCAGCAGCTTGGAGGGAGCCAAAAACATTCAGTACTTC. Amino acid sequence: CASSLEGAKNIQYF.

The V and J genes are TRBV25-1 and TRBJ1-1; D is undetermined. The CDR3 contains 14 residues. Trimming removed 4 bases at V and 1 base at J, with 10 bases between. CDR1 is MGHDK and CDR2 is SYGVNS in the germline V gene. The CDR3 spells CASSASGSNTEAFF. CDR3 sequence (DNA): TGTGCCAGCAGTGCTTCCGGATCGAACACTGAAGCTTTCTTT.

V gene TRBV6-1 combines with J gene TRBJ1-4; D ambiguous. Germline V gene lookup returns CDR1 MNHNS and CDR2 SASEGT. This CDR3 has 14 residues. V was cut by 1 base and J by 7 bases, with 10 bases left in between. This chain's CDR3 is CASSEGTSSEKLFF. Here the CDR3 DNA reads TGTGCCAGCAGTGAAGGGACCTCAAGTGAAAAACTGTTTTTT.

The chain couples TRBV5-1 to TRBJ1-4; D gene ambiguous. Germline V gives CDR1 SGHRS, CDR2 YFSETQ. The CDR3 has 14 residues. V was trimmed by 4 bases and J by 0 bases, leaving 7 bases between them. As DNA, the CDR3 is TGCGCCAGCAGCACCAGCGCAACTAATGAAAAACTGTTTTTT. Amino acid sequence: CASSTSATNEKLFF. Full variable domain (rest looked up from reference TRBV5-1 and TRBJ1-4): KAGVTQTPRYLIKTRGQQVTLSCSPISGHRSVSWYQQTPGQGLQFLFEYFSETQRNKGNFPGRFSGRQFSNSRSEMNVSTLELGDSALYLCASSTSATNEKLFFGSGTQLSVL.